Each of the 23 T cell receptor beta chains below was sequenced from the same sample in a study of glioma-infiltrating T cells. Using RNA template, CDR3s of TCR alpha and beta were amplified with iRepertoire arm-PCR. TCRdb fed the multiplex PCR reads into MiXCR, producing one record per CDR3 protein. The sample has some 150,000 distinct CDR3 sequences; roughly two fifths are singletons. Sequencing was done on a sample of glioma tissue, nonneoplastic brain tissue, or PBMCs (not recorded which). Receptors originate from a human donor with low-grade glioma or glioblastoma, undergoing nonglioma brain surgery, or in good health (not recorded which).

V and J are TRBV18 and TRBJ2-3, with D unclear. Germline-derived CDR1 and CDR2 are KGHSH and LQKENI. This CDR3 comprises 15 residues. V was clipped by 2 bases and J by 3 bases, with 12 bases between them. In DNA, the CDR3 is TGTGCCAGCTCACCAATCGAGGAAGAAACAGATACGCAGTATTTT. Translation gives CASSPIEEETDTQYF. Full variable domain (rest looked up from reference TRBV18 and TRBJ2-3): NAGVMQNPRHLVRRRGQEARLRCSPMKGHSHVYWYRQLPEEGLKFMVYLQKENIIDESGMPKERFSAEFPKEGPSILRIQQVVRGDSAAYFCASSPIEEETDTQYFGPGTRLTVL.

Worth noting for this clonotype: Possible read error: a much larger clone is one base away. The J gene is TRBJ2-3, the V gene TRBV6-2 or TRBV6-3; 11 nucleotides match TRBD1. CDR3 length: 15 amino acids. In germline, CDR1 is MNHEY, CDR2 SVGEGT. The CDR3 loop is CASSSRTGGTDTEYF. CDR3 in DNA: TGTGCCAGCAGTTCGCGGACAGGGGGCACAGATACGGAGTATTTT.

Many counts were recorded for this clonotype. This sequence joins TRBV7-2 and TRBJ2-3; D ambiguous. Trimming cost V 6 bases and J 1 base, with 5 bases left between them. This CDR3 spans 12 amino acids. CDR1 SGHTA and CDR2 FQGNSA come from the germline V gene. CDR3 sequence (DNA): TGTGCCAGCAGTTTGGGCACAGATACGCAGTATTTT. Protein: CASSLGTDTQYF. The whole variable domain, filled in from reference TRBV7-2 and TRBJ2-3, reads GAGVSQSPSNKVTEKGKDVELRCDPISGHTALYWYRQSLGQGLEFLIYFQGNSAPDKSGLPSDRFSAERTGGSVSTLTIQRTQQEDSAVYLCASSLGTDTQYFGPGTRLTVL.

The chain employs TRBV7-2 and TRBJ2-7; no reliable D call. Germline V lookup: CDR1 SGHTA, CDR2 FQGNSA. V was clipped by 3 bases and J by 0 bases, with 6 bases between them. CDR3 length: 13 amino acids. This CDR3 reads CASSFFSSYEQYF. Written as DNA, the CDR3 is TGTGCCAGCAGCTTTTTCTCCTCCTACGAGCAGTACTTC.

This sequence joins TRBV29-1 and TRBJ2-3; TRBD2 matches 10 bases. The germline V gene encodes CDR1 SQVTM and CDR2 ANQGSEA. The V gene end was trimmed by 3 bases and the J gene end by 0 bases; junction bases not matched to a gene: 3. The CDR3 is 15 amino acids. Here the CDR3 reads CSVDGSGGSTDTQYF. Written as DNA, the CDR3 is TGCAGCGTTGATGGTAGCGGGGGGAGCACAGATACGCAGTATTTT.

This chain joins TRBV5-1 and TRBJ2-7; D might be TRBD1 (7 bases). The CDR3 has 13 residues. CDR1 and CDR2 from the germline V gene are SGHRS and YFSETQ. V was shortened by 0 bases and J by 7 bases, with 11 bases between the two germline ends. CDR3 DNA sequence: TGCGCCAGCAGCTTGGAAGCAGGGGGGGAGCAGTACTTC. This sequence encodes CASSLEAGGEQYF.

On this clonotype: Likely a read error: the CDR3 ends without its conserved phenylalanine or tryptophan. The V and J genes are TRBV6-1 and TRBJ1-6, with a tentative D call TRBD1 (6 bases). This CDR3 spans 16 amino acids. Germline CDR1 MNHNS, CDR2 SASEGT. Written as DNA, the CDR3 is TGCGCCATATCACGGACAGCCTTCTCCTATAATTCACCCCTCCACTCT. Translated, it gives CAISRTAFSYNSPLHS.

CDR3 loop: CASSQDSQGSYTF. Written as DNA, the CDR3 is TGTGCCAGCAGCCAAGATAGTCAGGGCAGCTACACCTTC. V and J are TRBV4-2 and TRBJ1-2, with TRBD1 as a possible D gene (5 bases). The CDR3 length is 13 residues. V dropped 0 bases and J dropped 9 bases, with 11 bases sitting between them. The germline gives CDR1 LGHNA, CDR2 YNFKEQ.

CDR3 nucleotides: TGTGCCAGCAGACCCCCCAGAGCTGGGTCCTACGAGCAGTACTTC. Translating gives CASRPPRAGSYEQYF. The chain links TRBV6-1 to TRBJ2-7; D call uncertain. The CDR3 spans 15 residues. In germline, CDR1 is MNHNS, CDR2 SASEGT. V lost 6 bases, J lost 1 base, and 16 bases lay in between.

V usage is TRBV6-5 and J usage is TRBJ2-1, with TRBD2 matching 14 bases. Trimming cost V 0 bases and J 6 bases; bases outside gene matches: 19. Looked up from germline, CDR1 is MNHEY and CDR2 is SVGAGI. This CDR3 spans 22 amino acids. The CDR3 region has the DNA TGTGCCAGCAGTTACTCGGGATTGACTAGCGGGAGGGCCCTCTACGGGTCCAATGAGCAGTTCTTC. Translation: CASSYSGLTSGRALYGSNEQFF.

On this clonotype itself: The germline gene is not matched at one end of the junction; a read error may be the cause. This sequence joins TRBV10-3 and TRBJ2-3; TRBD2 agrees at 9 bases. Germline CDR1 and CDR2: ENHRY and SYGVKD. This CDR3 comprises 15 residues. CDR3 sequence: CATSESSSGVDTQYF. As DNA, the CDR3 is TGTGCCACCAGTGAGTCCTCTAGCGGGGTAGATACGCAGTATTTT.

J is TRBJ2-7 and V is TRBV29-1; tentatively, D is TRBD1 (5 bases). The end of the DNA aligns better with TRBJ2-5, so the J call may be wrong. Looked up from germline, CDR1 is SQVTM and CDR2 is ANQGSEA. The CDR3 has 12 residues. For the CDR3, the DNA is TGCAGCGCAAAGACAGCCGAAGAGACCCAGTACTTC. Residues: CSAKTAEETQYF.

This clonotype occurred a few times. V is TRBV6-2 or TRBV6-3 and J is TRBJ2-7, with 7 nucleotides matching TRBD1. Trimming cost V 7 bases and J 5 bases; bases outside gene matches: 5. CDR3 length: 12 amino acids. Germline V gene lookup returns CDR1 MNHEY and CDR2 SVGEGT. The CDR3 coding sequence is TGTGCCAGCACGACAGGGACCCACGAGCAGTACTTC. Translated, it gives CASTTGTHEQYF.

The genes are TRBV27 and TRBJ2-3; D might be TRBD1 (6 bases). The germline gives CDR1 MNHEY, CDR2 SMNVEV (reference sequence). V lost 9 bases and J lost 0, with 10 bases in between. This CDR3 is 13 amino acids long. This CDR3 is CARLQGSTDTQYF. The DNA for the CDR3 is TGTGCCAGATTACAGGGAAGCACAGATACGCAGTATTTT.

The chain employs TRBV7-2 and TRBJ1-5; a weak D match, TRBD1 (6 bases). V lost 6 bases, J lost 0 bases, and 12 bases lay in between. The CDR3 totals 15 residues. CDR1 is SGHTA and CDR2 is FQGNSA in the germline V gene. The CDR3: CASSQQGYSNQPQHF. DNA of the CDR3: TGTGCCAGCAGTCAACAGGGCTATAGCAATCAGCCCCAGCATTTT.

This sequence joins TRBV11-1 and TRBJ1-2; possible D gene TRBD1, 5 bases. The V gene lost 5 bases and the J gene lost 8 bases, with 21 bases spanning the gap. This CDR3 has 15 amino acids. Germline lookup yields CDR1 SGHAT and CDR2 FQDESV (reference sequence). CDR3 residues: CASSPRADTSGGYTF. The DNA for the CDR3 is TGTGCCAGCAGCCCTCGAGCTGACACCTCAGGGGGCTACACCTTC.

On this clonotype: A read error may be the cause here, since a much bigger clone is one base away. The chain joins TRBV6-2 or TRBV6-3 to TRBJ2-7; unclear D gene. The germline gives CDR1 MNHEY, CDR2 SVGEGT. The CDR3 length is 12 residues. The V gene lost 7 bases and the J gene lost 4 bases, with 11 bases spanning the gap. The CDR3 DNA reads TGTGCCAGCAATAATCCGGAATACGAGCAGTACTTC. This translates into CASNNPEYEQYF.

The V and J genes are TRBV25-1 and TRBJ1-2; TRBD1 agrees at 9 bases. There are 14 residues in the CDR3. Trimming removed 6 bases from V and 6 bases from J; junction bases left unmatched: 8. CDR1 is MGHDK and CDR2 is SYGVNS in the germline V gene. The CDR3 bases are TGTGCCAGCAGAAAACCGGGACAGGGACATGGCTACACCTTC. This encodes CASRKPGQGHGYTF.

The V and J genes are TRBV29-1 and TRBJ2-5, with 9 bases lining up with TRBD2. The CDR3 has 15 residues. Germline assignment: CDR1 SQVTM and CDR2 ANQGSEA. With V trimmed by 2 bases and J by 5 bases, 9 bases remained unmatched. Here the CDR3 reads CSVELSGRGTETQYF. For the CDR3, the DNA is TGCAGCGTTGAACTTAGCGGGAGAGGTACGGAGACCCAGTACTTC.

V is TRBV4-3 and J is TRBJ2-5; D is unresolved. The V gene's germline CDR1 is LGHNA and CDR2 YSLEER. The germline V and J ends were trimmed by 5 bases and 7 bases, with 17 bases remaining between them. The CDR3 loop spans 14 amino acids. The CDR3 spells CASSEGLSVGTQYF. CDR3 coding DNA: TGCGCCAGCAGCGAAGGTCTGAGTGTCGGGACCCAGTACTTC.

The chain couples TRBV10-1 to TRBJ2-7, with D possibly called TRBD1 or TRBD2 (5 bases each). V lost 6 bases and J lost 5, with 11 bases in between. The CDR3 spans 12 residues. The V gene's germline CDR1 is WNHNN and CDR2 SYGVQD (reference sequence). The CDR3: CASSAGGNEQYF. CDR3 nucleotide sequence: TGCGCCAGCAGCGCTGGGGGTAACGAGCAGTACTTC.

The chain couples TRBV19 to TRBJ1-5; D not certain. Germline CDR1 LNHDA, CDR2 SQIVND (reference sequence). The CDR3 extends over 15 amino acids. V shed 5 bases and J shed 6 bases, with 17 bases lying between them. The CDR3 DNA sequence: TGTGCCAGTAGTTTTACAAATGAGGAGAGTCAGCCCCAGCATTTT. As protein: CASSFTNEESQPQHF.

CDR3 loop: CASSRGGGGENTEAFF. The CDR3, as DNA: TGTGCCAGCTCGAGGGGGGGTGGCGGGGAGAACACTGAAGCTTTCTTT. The gene calls are TRBV6-1 and TRBJ1-1; maybe TRBD1 (6 bases). Per the germline V gene, CDR1 is MNHNS and CDR2 is SASEGT. Trimming removed 8 bases from V and 1 base from J, with 20 bases in between. The CDR3 totals 16 residues.